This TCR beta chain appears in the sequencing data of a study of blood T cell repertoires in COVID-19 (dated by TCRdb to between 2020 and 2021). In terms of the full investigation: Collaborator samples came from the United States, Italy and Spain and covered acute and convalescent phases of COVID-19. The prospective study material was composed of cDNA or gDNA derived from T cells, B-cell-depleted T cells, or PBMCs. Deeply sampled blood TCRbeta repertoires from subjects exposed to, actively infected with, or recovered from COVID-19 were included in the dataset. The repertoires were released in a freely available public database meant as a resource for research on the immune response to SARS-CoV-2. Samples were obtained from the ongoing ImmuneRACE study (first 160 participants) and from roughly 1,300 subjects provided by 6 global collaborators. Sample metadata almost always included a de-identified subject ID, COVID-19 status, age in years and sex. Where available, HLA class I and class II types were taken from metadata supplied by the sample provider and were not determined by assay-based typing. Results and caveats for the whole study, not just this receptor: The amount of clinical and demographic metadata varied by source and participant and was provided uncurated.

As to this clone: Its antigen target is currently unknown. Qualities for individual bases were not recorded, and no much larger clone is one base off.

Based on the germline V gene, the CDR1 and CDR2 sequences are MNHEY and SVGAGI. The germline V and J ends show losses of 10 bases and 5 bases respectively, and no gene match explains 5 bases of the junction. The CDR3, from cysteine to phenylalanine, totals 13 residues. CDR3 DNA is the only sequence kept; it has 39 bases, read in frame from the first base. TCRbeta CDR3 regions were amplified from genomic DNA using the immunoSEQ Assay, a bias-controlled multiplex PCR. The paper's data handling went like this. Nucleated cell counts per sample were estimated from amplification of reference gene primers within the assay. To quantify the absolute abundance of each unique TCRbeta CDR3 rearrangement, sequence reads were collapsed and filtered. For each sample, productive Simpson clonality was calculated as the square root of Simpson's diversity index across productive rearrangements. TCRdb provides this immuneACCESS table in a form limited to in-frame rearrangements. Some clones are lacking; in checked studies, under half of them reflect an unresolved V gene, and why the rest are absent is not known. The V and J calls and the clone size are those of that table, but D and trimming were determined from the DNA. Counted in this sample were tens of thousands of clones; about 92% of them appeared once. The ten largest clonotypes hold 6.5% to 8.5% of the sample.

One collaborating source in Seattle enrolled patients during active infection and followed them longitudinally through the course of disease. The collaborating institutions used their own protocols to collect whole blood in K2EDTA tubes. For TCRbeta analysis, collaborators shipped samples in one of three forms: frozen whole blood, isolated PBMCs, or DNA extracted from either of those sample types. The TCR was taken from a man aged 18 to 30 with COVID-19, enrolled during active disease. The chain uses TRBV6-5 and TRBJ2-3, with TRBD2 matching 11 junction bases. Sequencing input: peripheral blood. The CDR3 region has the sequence CATTLAGGDTQYF. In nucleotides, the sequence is TGTGCCACGACCCTAGCGGGAGGAGATACGCAGTATTTT.